The present TCR beta chain was sequenced within a study of cytomegalovirus exposure and HLA in healthy donors. In the study overall: In an earlier analysis, around 100 million unique TCR beta sequences were found from some 180 million T cells.

The study, taken as a whole, reports: Across donors, sequencing depth was assumed by presence/absence analyses to be roughly uniform. Links to common viral pathogens appeared, in a later analysis, for several of the most significant clusters.

Healthy individuals who donated bone marrow served as the donors. PCR primers comprised 60 Vbeta and 13 Jbeta primers. Repertoires were generated with immunoSEQ multiplex PCR, while TCRdb's copy carries only in-frame clones and drops some. The table lists around 280,000 clones, approximately 90% of them singletons, with about 2.5% in the top ten. This clone is a singleton in its sample. Its antigen is currently unknown. The CDR3 covers 14 residues. The source of this sequence is a woman between 18 and 29 years old in good health and CMV-seronegative. The chain recombines TRBV21-1 with TRBJ2-5; the table's D call TRBD1 went unverified against the DNA. The last part of the DNA fits TRBJ2-7 better; the J call may be wrong. TRBV21-1 is a known pseudogene. The specimen was PBMCs. CDR3 protein: CASNSGDRGYEQYF. The CDR3 DNA reads TGTGCCAGCAACTCCGGGGACAGGGGATACGAGCAGTACTTC.